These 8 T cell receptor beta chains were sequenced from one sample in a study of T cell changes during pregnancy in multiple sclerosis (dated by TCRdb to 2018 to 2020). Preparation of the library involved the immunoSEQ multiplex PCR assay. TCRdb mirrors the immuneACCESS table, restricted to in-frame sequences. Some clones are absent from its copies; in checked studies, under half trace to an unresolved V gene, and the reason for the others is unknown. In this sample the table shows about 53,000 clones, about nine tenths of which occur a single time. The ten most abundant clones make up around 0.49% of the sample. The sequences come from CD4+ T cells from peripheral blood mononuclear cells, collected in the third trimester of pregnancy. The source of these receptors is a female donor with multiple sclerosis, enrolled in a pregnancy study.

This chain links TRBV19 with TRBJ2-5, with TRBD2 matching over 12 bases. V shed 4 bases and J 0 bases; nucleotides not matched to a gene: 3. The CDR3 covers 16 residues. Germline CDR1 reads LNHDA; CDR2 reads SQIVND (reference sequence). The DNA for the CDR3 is TGTGCCAGTAGTACCAGACTAGCGGGGGACCAAGAGACCCAGTACTTC. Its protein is CASSTRLAGDQETQYF.

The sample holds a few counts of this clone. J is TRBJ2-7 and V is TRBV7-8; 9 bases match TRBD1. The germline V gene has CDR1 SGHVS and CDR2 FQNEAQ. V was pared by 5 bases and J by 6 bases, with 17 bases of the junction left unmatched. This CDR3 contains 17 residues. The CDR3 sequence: CASSPPLRQGVFREQYF. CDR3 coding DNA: TGTGCCAGCAGCCCACCTTTGAGACAGGGGGTCTTTCGCGAGCAGTACTTC.

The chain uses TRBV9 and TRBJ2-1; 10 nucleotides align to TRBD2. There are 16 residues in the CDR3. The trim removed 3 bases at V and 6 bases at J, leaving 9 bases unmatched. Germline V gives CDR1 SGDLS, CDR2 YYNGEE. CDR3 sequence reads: CASSAMERGGLNEQFF. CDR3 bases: TGTGCCAGCAGCGCAATGGAGCGGGGGGGCCTCAATGAGCAGTTCTTC.

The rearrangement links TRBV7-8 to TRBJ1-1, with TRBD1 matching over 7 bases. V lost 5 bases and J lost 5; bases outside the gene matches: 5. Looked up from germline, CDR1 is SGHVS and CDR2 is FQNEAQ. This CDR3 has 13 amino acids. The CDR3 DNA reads TGTGCCAGCAGCCCTAGGGGGCGGACTGAAGCTTTCTTT. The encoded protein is CASSPRGRTEAFF.

The CDR3 here is CASSPGERGKRKFF. In DNA form, the CDR3 reads TGTGCCAGCAGCCCCGGGGAGCGGGGAAAGAGGAAGTTCTTC. This chain links TRBV5-4 with TRBJ2-1; 7 bases match TRBD2. The CDR3 has 14 amino acids. CDR1 is SGHNT and CDR2 is YYREEE in the germline V gene (reference sequence). After removal of 4 bases from V and 14 bases from J, the junction contained 15 bases not matched to a gene.

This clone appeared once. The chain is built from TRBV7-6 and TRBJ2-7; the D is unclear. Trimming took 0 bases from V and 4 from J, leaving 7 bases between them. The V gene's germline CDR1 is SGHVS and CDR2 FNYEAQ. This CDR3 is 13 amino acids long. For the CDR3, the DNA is TGTGCCAGCAGCTTAGCGCCAGGATACGAGCAGTACTTC. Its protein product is CASSLAPGYEQYF.

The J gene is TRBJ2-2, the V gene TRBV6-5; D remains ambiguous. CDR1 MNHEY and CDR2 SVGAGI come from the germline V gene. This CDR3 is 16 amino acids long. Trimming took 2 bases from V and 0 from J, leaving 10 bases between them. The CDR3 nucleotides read TGTGCCAGCAGTTACCGCACACCTGCGAACACCGGGGAGCTGTTTTTT. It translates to CASSYRTPANTGELFF.

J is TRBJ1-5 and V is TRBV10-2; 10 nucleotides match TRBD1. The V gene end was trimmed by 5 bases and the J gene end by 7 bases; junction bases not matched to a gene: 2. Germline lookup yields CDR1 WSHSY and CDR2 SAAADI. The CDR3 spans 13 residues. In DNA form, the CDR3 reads TGCGCCAGCAGTTTGGGACAGGGGCAGCCCCAGCATTTT. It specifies CASSLGQGQPQHF.